This T cell receptor (beta chain) was profiled in a study of naive and memory T cell subsets. Overall study findings and caveats: This RNA-based method may be sensitive to activation-related transcript changes.

V was clipped by 2 bases and J by 12 bases, with 22 bases between them. The CDR3 covers 15 residues. Ligated cDNA underwent four rounds of PCR with nested alpha and beta constant region primers and SP2. TCRdb ran MiXCR on the UMI-ligation and nested PCR reads and lists one entry per CDR3 protein. In the table there are tens of thousands of distinct CDR3 sequences, approximately 11% of which are singletons. This clonotype was seen only a few times. Antigen: not known. A much larger clone sits a single nucleotide away, making a read error possible. Treatment noted: skin biopsy from PPD injection site in Mantoux-positive individual. A UMI-containing oligonucleotide was joined by 3' ligation to the TCR cDNA template. Biopsied sites were PPD injections in people with a positive Mantoux test.

This chain uses TRBV12-3 or TRBV12-4 with TRBJ1-2; D is possibly TRBD1 (5 bases). This TCR was recovered from an adult in good health. The material was skin, obtained from a tuberculin skin test site. The CDR3 DNA sequence: TGTGCCAGCAGTTTAAATTGGCGGGGAAGGGACGGCGACACCTTC. Its translation: CASSLNWRGRDGDTF.